Following are 5 T cell receptor beta chains from one sample sequenced in a study of shared clonotypes between healthy human individuals. Selected positively for CCR7 and CD45RO-negative, naive CD8 cells excluded terminally differentiated effector memory CD45RA+ cells. Generated by immunoSEQ multiplex PCR, the TCRdb table keeps only in-frame clones and is missing some. The data hold some 2.1 million clones, with just over 90% observed a single time. Sequenced material: naive CD8+ T cells from PBMCs. The source of these receptors is a man between 18 and 35 years old in good health. Some clones in this sample may be carry-over from other donors' samples.

This clone was observed once. A read error is possible here, since a much larger clone lies one base away. The chain carries TRBV5-4 and TRBJ2-2, with D unresolved. This CDR3 is 13 amino acids long. Trimming removed 2 bases at V and 1 base at J, with 3 bases between. Per germline, CDR1 SGHNT and CDR2 YYREEE (reference sequence). CDR3 coding DNA: TGTGCCAGCAGCTTAGGGAACACCGGGGAGCTGTTTTTT. As protein: CASSLGNTGELFF.

The rearrangement joins TRBV7-9 to TRBJ2-3; D uncertain. Deletions cut 1 base from V and 2 bases from J, with 7 bases between. Germline V gene data show CDR1 as SEHNR and CDR2 as FQNEAQ (reference sequence). The CDR3 totals 14 residues. This chain's CDR3 is CASSLGGFTDTQYF. CDR3 nucleotides: TGTGCCAGCAGCTTAGGCGGTTTCACAGATACGCAGTATTTT.

V gene TRBV6-4 combines with J gene TRBJ1-1, with a tentative D call TRBD1 (6 bases). The CDR3 totals 13 residues. Per the germline V gene, CDR1 is MRHNA and CDR2 is SNTAGT. V lost 10 bases to trimming and J lost 4 bases, with 16 bases between them. The CDR3 nucleotides read TGTGCCACCTCCCTCAGGGGTGGCACTGAAGCTTTCTTT. This codes for CATSLRGGTEAFF.

The chain is built from TRBV19 and TRBJ1-1, with D unresolved. Trimming took off 4 bases at V and 0 bases at J, with 12 bases between the two ends. This CDR3 is 15 amino acids long. Germline V gene data show CDR1 as LNHDA and CDR2 as SQIVND (reference sequence). The CDR3 region is CASSNPTALNTEAFF. For the CDR3, the DNA is TGTGCCAGTAGTAACCCAACCGCGTTGAACACTGAAGCTTTCTTT.

This chain links TRBV2 with TRBJ1-2; D uncertain. The CDR3 is 14 residues long. The germline V and J ends were trimmed by 3 bases and 3 bases, with 11 bases remaining between them. Germline assignment: CDR1 SNHLY and CDR2 FYNNEI. The CDR3 reads CASSDGRFYYGYTF. In DNA, the CDR3 is TGTGCCAGCAGTGACGGTCGATTCTACTATGGCTACACCTTC.